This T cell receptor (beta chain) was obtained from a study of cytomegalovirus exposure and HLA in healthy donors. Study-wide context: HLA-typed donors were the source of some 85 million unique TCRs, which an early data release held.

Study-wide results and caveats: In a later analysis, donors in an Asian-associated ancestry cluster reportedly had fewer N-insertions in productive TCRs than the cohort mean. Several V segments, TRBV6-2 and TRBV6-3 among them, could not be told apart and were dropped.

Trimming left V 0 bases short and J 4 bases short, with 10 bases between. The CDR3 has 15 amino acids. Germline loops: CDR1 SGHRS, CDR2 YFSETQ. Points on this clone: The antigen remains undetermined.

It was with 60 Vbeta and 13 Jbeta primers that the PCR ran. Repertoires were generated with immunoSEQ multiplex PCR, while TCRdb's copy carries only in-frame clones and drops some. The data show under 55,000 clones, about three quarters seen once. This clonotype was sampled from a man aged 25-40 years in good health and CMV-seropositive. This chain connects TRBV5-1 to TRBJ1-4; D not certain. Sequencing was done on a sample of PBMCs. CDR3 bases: TGCGCCAGCAGCTTGGCCGCAGGCTTTAATGAAAAACTGTTTTTT. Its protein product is CASSLAAGFNEKLFF.